This T cell receptor beta chain derives from a study of OX40 agonist ivuxolimab in advanced cancers. Study as a whole: Intravenous ivuxolimab was administered to patients every 2 weeks at 0.01 to 10 mg/kg. Study-level points and caveats: Among the least clonally expanded were partial responders at 0.1-3.0 mg/kg. Some nonresponders also had low normalized T-cell clonal expansion.

V shed 8 bases and J shed 5 bases, with 11 bases lying between them. There are 12 residues in the CDR3. CDR1 and CDR2 from the germline V gene are SGHVS and FNYEAQ. The protocol was immunoSEQ multiplex PCR, while the TCRdb copy is restricted to in-frame clones and leaves out a portion. The sample shows around 37,000 clones, around 83% of them seen only once. A note on this clone: The antigen remains undetermined.

Here the sequenced sample was CD4+ or CD8+ T cells sorted from blood, taken in a trial of the OX40 agonist ivuxolimab. This receptor was obtained from an adult with an advanced solid tumor such as melanoma, head and neck, liver or kidney cancer. The V call is TRBV7-6, the J call TRBJ2-3; the D gene is possibly TRBD2 (5 bases). In DNA, the CDR3 is TGTGCCAGCGGAGGATGGGGAGATACGCAGTATTTT. Translated, it gives CASGGWGDTQYF.